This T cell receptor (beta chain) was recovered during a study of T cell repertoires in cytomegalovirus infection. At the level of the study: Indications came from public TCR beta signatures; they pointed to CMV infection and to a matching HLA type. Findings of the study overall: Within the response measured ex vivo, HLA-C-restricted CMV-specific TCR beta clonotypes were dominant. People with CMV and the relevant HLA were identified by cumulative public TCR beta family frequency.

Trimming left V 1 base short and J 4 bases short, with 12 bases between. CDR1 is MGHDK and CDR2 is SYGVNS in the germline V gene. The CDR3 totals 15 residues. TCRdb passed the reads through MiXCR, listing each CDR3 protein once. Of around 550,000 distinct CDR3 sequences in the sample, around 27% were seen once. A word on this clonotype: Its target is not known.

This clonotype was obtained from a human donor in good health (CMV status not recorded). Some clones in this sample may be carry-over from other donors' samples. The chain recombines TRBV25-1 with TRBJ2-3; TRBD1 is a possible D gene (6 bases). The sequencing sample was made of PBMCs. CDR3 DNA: TGTGCCAGCAGTGAATTGGACAGCTTTTCAGATACGCAGTATTTT. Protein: CASSELDSFSDTQYF.